The clone carrying this T cell receptor (beta chain) occurred many times. Beta-chain TCR CDR3 regions were amplified from RNA transcripts. Second-round multiplex PCR followed a first-round RT-PCR using HTBI primers. TCRdb analysed the multiplex PCR reads with MiXCR anew, one entry per CDR3 protein. The data contain some 350,000 distinct CDR3 sequences, 17% of them singletons. The data were obtained in a study of Graves' ophthalmopathy and Graves' hyperthyroidism. Per germline, CDR1 MDHEN and CDR2 SYDVKM. The CDR3 has 15 residues. The V gene lost 4 bases and the J gene lost 4 bases, with 16 bases spanning the gap.

The sequenced sample was peripheral blood. V usage is TRBV28 and J usage is TRBJ1-2; tentative D call: TRBD1 (5 bases). The TCR sequence derives from an adult woman with stable Graves' hyperthyroidism. CDR3: CASSSGTPWGYGYTF. CDR3 in DNA: TGTGCCAGCAGTTCCGGGACCCCATGGGGCTATGGCTACACCTTC.